A selection of T cell receptor beta chains follows, all from one sample in a study of T cell repertoires in cytomegalovirus infection. TCRdb fed the reads into MiXCR, producing one record per CDR3 protein. This table holds some 150,000 distinct CDR3 sequences, 5% to 6.5% found once. Sequencing was performed on PBMCs. The origin of the receptors is a human donor in good health (CMV status not recorded). Some clones in this sample may be carry-over from other donors' samples. The CDR3 runs from the conserved cysteine through the conserved F or W. A D gene is named only where the DNA matches it firmly. Clone size is given for some rows only: seen once, a few or many times, or a class if the clone is expanded.

J,V,size,D,DNA,CDR3
TRBJ2-1,TRBV18,-,-,TGTGCCAGCTCACCCCTGGACGCATTATGGTTATCCTACAATGAGCAGTTCTTC,CASSPLDALWLSYNEQFF
TRBJ1-2,TRBV6-2/TRBV6-3,many,-,TGTGCCAGCAGTTTCTACCCCGGGATTACTCGGACCGACACTAACTATGGCTACACCTTC,CASSFYPGITRTDTNYGYTF
TRBJ2-1,TRBV15,-,TRBD2,TGTGCCACCGCCTCAACCGGGACTAGCGGGGCCCCCCCTTCCAATGAGCAGTTCTTC,CATASTGTSGAPPSNEQFF
TRBJ1-2,TRBV30,-,TRBD1,TGTGCCTGGAGTGTGGGACAGAGTTTTGGCTACACCTTC,CAWSVGQSFGYTF
TRBJ2-7,TRBV7-9,many,-,TGTGCCAGCAGCAAGGAGGGGGGCTACGAGCAGTACTTC,CASSKEGGYEQYF
TRBJ2-3,TRBV5-6,-,-,TGTGCCAGCAGCTTCGGGACCTCTTACACAGATACGCAGTATTTT,CASSFGTSYTDTQYF
TRBJ2-5,TRBV12-3/TRBV12-4,few,TRBD2,TGTGCCAGCAGCCAACCCGCCGGGACTAGCGGGGAGACCCAGTACTTC,CASSQPAGTSGETQYF
TRBJ1-2,TRBV20-1,few,-,TGCAGTGCTTTTCACGACAGGAGCTACGCGGATGGCTACACCTTC,CSAFHDRSYADGYTF
TRBJ2-3,TRBV28,many,-,TGTGCCACCTCTGGGGCAGACAACACAGATACGCAGTATTTT,CATSGADNTDTQYF
TRBJ1-2,TRBV12-5,many,-,TGTGCTAGTGGTTTGGTACCACAGGGCTATGGCTACACCTTC,CASGLVPQGYGYTF
TRBJ2-5,TRBV10-3,-,TRBD2,TGTGCCATCAGTAGGGGACTAGATGAGACCCAGTACTTC,CAISRGLDETQYF
TRBJ2-5,TRBV28,many,-,TGTGCCAGCAGTCCCCCAGGTGGGCGAGAGACCCAGTACTTC,CASSPPGGRETQYF
TRBJ2-7,TRBV20-1,-,TRBD1,TGCAGTGCTAGAGATCCGGGACAGGGAAATTACGAGCAGTACTTC,CSARDPGQGNYEQYF
TRBJ2-5,TRBV18,many,-,TGTGCCAGCTCACCGTCCGGGCTTCAAGAGACCCAGTACTTC,CASSPSGLQETQYF
TRBJ1-1,TRBV11-3,few,TRBD1,TGTGCCAGCAGCGAACGACAGGGTGAAGCTTTCTTT,CASSERQGEAFF
TRBJ1-4,TRBV7-2,many,-,TGTGCCAGCAGCTTAGCACGGGGGTACGAAAAACTGTTTTTT,CASSLARGYEKLFF
TRBJ2-1,TRBV12-3/TRBV12-4,few,-,TGTGCCAGCAGTTTAGGCGTCTCCTACAATGAGCAGTTCTTC,CASSLGVSYNEQFF
TRBJ1-1,TRBV6-2/TRBV6-3,many,-,TGTGCCAGCAGTTACACGGTGGATTGGGCTTTCTTT,CASSYTVDWAFF
TRBJ2-5,TRBV11-2,few,TRBD2,TGTGCCAGCAGCCCGATATTGGCGGGGGGTCAAGAGACCCAGTACTTC,CASSPILAGGQETQYF
TRBJ2-5,TRBV28,many,-,TGTGCCAGCACTGACGGGGAGACCCAGTACTTC,CASTDGETQYF
TRBJ2-7,TRBV27,many,TRBD1,TGTGCCAGCAGCCCGGGACAGTACTACGAGCAGTACTTC,CASSPGQYYEQYF
TRBJ2-7,TRBV11-2,-,-,TGTGCCAGCAGCTTAGACTCTGGGACGCGAGGCTACGAGCAGTACTTC,CASSLDSGTRGYEQYF
TRBJ2-3,TRBV15,-,TRBD1,TGTGCCACCAGCAGAGCAGGGGGCGCGGTAGATACGCAGTATTTT,CATSRAGGAVDTQYF
TRBJ1-2,TRBV7-2,many,TRBD1,TGTGCCAGCAGCTTAGGGACAGGCCTTAACTATGGCTACACCTTC,CASSLGTGLNYGYTF
TRBJ2-1,TRBV4-1,many,TRBD2,TGCGCCAGCAGCCATGAACGCCGGGGGCGGACTAGCGGGGGCCTATACAATGAGCAGTTCTTC,CASSHERRGRTSGGLYNEQFF
TRBJ1-1,TRBV2,-,TRBD1,TGTGCCAGCAAGCCCGGGACAGGGGTTGGGACTGAAGCTTTCTTT,CASKPGTGVGTEAFF
TRBJ2-7,TRBV6-4,few,-,TGTGCCAGCAGGCTCAGGGGGGAAGGGGACTACGAGCAGTACTTC,CASRLRGEGDYEQYF
TRBJ1-4,TRBV7-9,many,-,TGTGCCAGCAGCTCCACTGGGGCCGGAGAAAAACTGTTTTTT,CASSSTGAGEKLFF
TRBJ2-3,TRBV12-5,few,-,TGTGCTAGTGCCACCGAGGGACTCCTCACAGATACGCAGTATTTT,CASATEGLLTDTQYF
TRBJ2-6,TRBV12-3/TRBV12-4,many,-,TGTGCCAGCAGTTTTCGGCCGAAGTTTATGGGTCCCGGGCCCTCTGGGGCCAACGTCCTGACTTTC,CASSFRPKFMGPGPSGANVLTF
TRBJ2-6,TRBV7-2,many,-,TGTGCCAGCAGCTCCCAAATTGGGGGCTCTGGGGCCAACGTCCTGACTTTC,CASSSQIGGSGANVLTF
TRBJ2-2,TRBV25-1,-,-,TGTGCCAGCAGTGACACACCTCACGCGAACACCGGGGAGCTGTTTTTT,CASSDTPHANTGELFF
TRBJ2-1,TRBV6-2/TRBV6-3,few,TRBD2,TGTGCCATTTGGCTAGCGGGGCAAGGGGAGCAGTTCTTC,CAIWLAGQGEQFF
TRBJ2-5,TRBV24-1,many,-,TGTGCCACCAGTGACCTGACTCACCAAGAGACCCAGTACTTC,CATSDLTHQETQYF
TRBJ2-7,TRBV7-2,many,-,TGTGCCAGCAGCCCACGAGGGGCCATATACGAGCAGTACTTC,CASSPRGAIYEQYF
TRBJ2-7,TRBV27,many,TRBD1,TGTGCCAGCAGTTTATCGACCCCTCGACAGGGGTCCCCCTACGAGCAGTACTTC,CASSLSTPRQGSPYEQYF
TRBJ2-1,TRBV10-3,many,TRBD1,TGTGCGACCGGGGGGGACAGGGGTAGGAATGAGCAGTTCTTC,CATGGDRGRNEQFF
TRBJ2-3,TRBV12-3/TRBV12-4,-,-,TGTGCCAGCAGTTTCGCAGGGCCAGATACGCAGTATTTT,CASSFAGPDTQYF
TRBJ1-2,TRBV7-9,many,-,TGTGCCAGCAGCCCGGGCGGGGAGGCTCATGGCTACACCTTC,CASSPGGEAHGYTF
TRBJ2-7,TRBV20-1,many,-,TGCAGTGCTAGAGATTCGTACGAGCAGTACTTC,CSARDSYEQYF
TRBJ1-3,TRBV12-3/TRBV12-4,many,TRBD1,TGTGCCAGCAGACTCCGGGACAGGGCGGACACCATATATTTT,CASRLRDRADTIYF